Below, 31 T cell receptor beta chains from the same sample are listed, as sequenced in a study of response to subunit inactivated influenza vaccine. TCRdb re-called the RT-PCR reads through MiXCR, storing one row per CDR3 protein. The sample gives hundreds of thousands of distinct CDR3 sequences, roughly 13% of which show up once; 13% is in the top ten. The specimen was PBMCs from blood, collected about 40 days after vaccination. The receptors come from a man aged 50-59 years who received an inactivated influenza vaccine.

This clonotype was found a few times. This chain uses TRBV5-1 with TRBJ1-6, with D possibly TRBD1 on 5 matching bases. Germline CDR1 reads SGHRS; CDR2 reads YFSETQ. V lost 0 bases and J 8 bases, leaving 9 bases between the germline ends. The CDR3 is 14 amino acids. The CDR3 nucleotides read TGCGCCAGCAGCTTGGGTTCCAGGGATTCACCCCTCCACTTT. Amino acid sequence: CASSLGSRDSPLHF.

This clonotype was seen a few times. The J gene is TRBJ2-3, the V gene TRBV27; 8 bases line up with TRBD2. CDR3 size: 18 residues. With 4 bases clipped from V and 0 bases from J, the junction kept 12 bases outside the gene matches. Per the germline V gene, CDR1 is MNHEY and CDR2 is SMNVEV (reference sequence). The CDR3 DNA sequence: TGTGCCAGCAGTTCACCCAGGGGCGGGGGGCCTAGCACAGATACGCAGTATTTT. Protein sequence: CASSSPRGGGPSTDTQYF.

This chain's CDR3 is CASSLSGTTRNEQFF. The CDR3 region has the DNA TGTGCCAGCAGTTTATCCGGAACCACCCGCAATGAGCAGTTCTTC. The J gene is TRBJ2-1, the V gene TRBV12-3 or TRBV12-4; D remains ambiguous. The CDR3 length is 15 residues. The ends were cut back, 2 bases at V and 6 bases at J, with 14 bases in the middle.

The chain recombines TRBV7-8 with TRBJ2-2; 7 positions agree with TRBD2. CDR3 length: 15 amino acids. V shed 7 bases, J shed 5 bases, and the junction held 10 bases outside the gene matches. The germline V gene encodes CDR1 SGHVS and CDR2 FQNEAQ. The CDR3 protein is CASIRKGGETGELFF. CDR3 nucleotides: TGTGCCAGCATCCGAAAGGGAGGGGAAACCGGGGAGCTGTTTTTT. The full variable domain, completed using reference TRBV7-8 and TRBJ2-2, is GAGVSQSPRYKVAKRGQDVALRCDPISGHVSLFWYQQALGQGPEFLTYFQNEAQLDKSGLPSDRFFAERPEGSVSTLKIQRTQQEDSAVYLCASIRKGGETGELFFGEGSRLTVL.

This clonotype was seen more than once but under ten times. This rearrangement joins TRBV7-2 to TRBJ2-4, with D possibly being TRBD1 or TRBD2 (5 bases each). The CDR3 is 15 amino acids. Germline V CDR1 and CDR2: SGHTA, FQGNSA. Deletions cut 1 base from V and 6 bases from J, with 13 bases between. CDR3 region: CASSLVAGAGNIQYF. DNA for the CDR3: TGTGCCAGCAGCTTAGTAGCTGGGGCGGGAAACATTCAGTACTTC.

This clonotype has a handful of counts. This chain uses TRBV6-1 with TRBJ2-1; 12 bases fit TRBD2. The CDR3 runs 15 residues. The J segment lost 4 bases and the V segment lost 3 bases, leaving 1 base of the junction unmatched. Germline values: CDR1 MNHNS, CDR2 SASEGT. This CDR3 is CASSDGLAGYNEQFF. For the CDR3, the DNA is TGTGCCAGCAGTGACGGACTAGCGGGGTACAATGAGCAGTTCTTC.

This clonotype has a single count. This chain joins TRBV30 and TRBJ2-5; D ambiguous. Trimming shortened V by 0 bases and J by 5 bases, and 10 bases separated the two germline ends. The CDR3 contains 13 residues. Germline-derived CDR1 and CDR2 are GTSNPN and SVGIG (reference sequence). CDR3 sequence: CAWSVGTLETQYF. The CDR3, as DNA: TGTGCCTGGAGTGTAGGTACCCTGGAGACCCAGTACTTC.

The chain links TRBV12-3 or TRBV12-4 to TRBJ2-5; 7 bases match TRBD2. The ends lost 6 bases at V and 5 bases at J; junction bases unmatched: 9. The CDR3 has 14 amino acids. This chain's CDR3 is CASSRREAVETQYF. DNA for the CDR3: TGTGCCAGCAGCCGCCGGGAGGCCGTGGAGACCCAGTACTTC.

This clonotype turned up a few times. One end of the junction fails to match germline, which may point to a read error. Written as DNA, the CDR3 is TGTGCCAGCAGTGGTTACCAGGAGACCCAGTACTTC. Translated: CASSGYQETQYF. The rearrangement joins TRBV7-9 to TRBJ2-5; D ambiguous. Germline V gene lookup returns CDR1 SEHNR and CDR2 FQNEAQ (reference sequence). The CDR3 consists of 12 residues.

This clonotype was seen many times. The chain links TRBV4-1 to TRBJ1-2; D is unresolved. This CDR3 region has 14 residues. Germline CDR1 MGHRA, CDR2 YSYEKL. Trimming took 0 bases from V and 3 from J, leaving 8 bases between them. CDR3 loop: CASSQDYTYYGYTF. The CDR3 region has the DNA TGCGCCAGCAGCCAAGATTACACTTACTATGGCTACACCTTC.

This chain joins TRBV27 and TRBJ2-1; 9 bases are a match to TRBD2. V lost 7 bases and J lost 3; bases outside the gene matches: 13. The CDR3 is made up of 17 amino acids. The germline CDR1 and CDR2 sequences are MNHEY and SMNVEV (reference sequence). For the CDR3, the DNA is TGTGCCAGCACCACCTTGCTGGAGCGGGGGGTCTACAATGAGCAGTTCTTC. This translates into CASTTLLERGVYNEQFF.

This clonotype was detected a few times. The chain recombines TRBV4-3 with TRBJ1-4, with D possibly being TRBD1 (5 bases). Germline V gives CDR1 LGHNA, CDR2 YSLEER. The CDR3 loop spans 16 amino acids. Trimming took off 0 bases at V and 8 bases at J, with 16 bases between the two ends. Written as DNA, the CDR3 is TGCGCCAGCAGCCAAGATGGAGGGACGGAAACCGAAAAACTGTTTTTT. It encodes CASSQDGGTETEKLFF.

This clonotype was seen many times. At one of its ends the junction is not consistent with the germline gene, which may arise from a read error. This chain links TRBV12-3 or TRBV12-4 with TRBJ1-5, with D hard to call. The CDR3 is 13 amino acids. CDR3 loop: CASSLAGNQPQHF. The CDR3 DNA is TGTGCCAGCAGCTTAGCGGGCAATCAGCCCCAGCATTTT.

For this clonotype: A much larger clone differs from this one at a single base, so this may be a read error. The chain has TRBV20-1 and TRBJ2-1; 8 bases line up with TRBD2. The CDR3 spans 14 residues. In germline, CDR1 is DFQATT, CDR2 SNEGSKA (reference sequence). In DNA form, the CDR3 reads TGCAGTGCCGGGAGGGGACCAGGTAACAGTGAGCGGTTCTTC. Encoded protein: CSAGRGPGNSERFF.

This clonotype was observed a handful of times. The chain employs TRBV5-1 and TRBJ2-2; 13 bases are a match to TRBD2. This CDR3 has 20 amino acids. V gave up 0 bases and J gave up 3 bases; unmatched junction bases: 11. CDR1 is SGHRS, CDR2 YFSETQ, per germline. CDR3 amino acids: CASSLATSGGPYADTGELFF. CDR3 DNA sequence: TGCGCCAGCAGCTTGGCGACTAGCGGGGGGCCTTATGCCGACACCGGGGAGCTGTTTTTT.

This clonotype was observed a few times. CDR3 sequence: CATSRDLSNEQFF. The CDR3 DNA reads TGTGCCACCAGCAGAGATCTTTCCAATGAGCAGTTCTTC. The chain employs TRBV15 and TRBJ2-1; D remains unclear. Trimming removed 0 bases at V and 6 bases at J, with 6 bases between. Germline loops: CDR1 LNHNV, CDR2 YYDKDF (reference sequence). This CDR3 contains 13 residues.

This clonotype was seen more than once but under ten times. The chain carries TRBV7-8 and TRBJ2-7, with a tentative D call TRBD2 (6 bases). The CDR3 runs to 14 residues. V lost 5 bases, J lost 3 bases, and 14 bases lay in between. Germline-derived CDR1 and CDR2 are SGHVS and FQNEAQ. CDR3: CASSPTRGYYEQYF. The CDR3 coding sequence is TGTGCCAGCAGCCCAACTCGGGGGTACTACGAGCAGTACTTC.

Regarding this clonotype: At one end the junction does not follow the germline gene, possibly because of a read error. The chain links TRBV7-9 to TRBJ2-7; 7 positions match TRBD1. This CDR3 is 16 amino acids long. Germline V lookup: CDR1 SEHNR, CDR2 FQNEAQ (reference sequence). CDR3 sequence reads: CTSSGHRGIFSYEQYF. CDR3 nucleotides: TGTACCAGCAGCGGACACAGGGGAATTTTCTCCTACGAGCAGTACTTC. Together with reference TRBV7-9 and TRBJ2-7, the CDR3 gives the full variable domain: DTGVSQNPRHKITKRGQNVTFRCDPISEHNRLYWYRQTLGQGPEFLTYFQNEAQLEKSRLLSDRFSAERPKGSFSTLEIQRTEQGDSAMYLCTSSGHRGIFSYEQYFGPGTRLTVT.

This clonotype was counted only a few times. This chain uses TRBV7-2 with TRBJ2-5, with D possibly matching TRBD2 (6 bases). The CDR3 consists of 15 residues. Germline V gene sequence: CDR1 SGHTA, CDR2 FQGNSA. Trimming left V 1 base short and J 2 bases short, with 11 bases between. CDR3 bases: TGTGCCAGCAGCTTAGGGGGGGTACGGCAAGAGACCCAGTACTTC. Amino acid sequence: CASSLGGVRQETQYF.

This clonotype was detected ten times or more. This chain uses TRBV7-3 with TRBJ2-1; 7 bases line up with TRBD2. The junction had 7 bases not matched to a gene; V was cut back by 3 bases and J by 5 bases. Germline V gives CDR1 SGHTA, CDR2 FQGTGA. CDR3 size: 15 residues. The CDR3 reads CASSFGGRAHNEQFF. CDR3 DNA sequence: TGTGCCAGCAGCTTCGGCGGGAGAGCTCACAATGAGCAGTTCTTC.

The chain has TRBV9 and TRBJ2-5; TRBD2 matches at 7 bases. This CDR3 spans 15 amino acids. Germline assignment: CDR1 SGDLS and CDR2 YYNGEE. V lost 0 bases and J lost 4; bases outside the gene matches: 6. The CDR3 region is CASSVATGEGETQYF. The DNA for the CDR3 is TGTGCCAGCAGCGTAGCTACGGGGGAGGGAGAGACCCAGTACTTC.

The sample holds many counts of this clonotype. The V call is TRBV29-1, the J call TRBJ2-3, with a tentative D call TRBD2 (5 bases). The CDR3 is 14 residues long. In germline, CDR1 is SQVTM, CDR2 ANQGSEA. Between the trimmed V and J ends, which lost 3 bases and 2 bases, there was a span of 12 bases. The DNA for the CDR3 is TGCAGCGTTGAGAGGGAATGGCCCACAGATACGCAGTATTTT. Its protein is CSVEREWPTDTQYF.

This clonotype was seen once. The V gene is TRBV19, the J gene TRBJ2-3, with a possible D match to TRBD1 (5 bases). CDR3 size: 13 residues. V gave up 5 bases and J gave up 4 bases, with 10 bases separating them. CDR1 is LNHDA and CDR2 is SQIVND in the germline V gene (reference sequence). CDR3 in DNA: TGTGCCAGTAGTGCGCAGGGATCAGATACGCAGTATTTT. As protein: CASSAQGSDTQYF.

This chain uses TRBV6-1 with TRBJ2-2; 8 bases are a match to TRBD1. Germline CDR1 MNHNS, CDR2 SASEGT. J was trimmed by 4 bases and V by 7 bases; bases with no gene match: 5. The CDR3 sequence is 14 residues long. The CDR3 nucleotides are TGTGCCAGCACCGACAGGGGTAGCACCGGGGAGCTGTTTTTT. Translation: CASTDRGSTGELFF.

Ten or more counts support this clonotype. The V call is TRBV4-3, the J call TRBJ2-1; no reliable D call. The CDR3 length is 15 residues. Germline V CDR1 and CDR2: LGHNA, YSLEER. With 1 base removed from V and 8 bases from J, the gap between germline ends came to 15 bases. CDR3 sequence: CASSQALGSDDEQFF. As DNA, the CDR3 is TGCGCCAGCAGCCAAGCCCTGGGCTCGGACGATGAGCAGTTCTTC.

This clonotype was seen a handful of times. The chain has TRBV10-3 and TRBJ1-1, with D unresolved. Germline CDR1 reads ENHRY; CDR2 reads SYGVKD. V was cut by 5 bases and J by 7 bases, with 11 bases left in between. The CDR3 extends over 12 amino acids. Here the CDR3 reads CAISPRPGEAFF. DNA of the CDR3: TGTGCCATCAGTCCCCGTCCGGGTGAAGCTTTCTTT.

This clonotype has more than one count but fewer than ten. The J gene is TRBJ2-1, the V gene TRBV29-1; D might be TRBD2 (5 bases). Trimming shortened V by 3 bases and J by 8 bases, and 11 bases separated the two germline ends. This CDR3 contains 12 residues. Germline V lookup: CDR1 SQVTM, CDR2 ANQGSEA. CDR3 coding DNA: TGCAGCGTTGATGGCGGGTTCGATGAGCAGTTCTTC. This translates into CSVDGGFDEQFF.

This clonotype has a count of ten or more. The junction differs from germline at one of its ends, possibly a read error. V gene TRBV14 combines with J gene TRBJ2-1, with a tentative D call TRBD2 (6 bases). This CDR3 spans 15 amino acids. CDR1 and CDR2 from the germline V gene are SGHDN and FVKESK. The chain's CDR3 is CASSGSGSSYNEQFF. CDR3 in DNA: TGCGCCAGCAGCGGTAGCGGCAGCTCCTACAATGAGCAGTTCTTC.

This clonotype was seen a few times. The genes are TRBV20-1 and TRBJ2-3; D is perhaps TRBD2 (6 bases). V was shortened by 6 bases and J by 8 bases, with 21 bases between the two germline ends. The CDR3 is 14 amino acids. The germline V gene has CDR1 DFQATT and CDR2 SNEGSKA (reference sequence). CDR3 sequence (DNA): TGCAGTGCCCGAGGGGCACCGGGAGATGGTACGCAGTATTTT. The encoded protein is CSARGAPGDGTQYF.

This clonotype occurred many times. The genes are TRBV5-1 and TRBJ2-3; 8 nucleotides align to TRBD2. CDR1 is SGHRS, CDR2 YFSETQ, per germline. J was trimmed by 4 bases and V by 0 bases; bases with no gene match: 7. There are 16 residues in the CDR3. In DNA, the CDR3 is TGCGCCAGCAGCTTGGAACACGGGGGGGCGGCAGATACGCAGTATTTT. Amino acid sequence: CASSLEHGGAADTQYF.

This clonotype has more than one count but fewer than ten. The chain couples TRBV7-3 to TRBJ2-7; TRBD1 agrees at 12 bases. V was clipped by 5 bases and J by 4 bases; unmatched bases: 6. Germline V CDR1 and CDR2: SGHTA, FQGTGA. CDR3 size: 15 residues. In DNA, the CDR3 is TGTGCCAGCAGCCGCGGGACAGGGGGCGCTTACGAGCAGTACTTC. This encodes CASSRGTGGAYEQYF.